This TCR beta chain originates from a study of blood T cell repertoires in COVID-19. Across the study: T cells, B-cell-depleted T cells, or PBMCs provided the cDNA or gDNA that served as material.

In the original analysis: Quantification of nucleated cells was approximated via reference gene primer amplification. The data were produced by immunoSEQ multiplex PCR, yet TCRdb's version contains in-frame clones alone and is incomplete. That table gives V, J and clone size, and the DNA gave D and trimming. The table has approximately 260,000 clones, approximately 85% seen once; the top ten hold approximately 11%. The CDR3 covers 13 residues. V dropped 0 bases and J dropped 8 bases, with 11 bases sitting between them. CDR1 and CDR2 from the germline V gene are SGHRS and YFSETQ. Material: peripheral blood. This TCR derives from a woman in her 70s with acute or convalescent COVID-19. V and J are TRBV5-1 and TRBJ1-1; D is unresolved. CDR3 in DNA: TGCGCCAGCAGCTTGGGGCGGGAATGGGAAGCTTTCTTT. It translates to CASSLGREWEAFF. Full variable domain (outside the CDR3, taken from reference TRBV5-1 and TRBJ1-1): KAGVTQTPRYLIKTRGQQVTLSCSPISGHRSVSWYQQTPGQGLQFLFEYFSETQRNKGNFPGRFSGRQFSNSRSEMNVSTLELGDSALYLCASSLGREWEAFFGQGTRLTVV.